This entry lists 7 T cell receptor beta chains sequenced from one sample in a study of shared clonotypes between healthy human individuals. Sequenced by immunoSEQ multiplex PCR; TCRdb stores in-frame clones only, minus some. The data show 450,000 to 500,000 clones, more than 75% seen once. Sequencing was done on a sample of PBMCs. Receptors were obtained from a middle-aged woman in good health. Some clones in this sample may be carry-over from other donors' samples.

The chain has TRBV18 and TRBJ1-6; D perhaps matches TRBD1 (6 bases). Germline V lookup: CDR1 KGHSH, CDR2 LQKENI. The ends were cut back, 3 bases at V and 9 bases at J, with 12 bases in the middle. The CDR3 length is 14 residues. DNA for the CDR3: TGTGCCAGCTCACCCCGGGGGCCGGGTTCACCCCTCCACTTT. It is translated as CASSPRGPGSPLHF.

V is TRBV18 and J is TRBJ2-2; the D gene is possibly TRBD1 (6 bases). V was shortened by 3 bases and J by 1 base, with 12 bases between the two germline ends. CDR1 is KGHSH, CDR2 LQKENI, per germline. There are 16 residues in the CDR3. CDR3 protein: CASSPRTDRNTGELFF. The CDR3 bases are TGTGCCAGCTCACCTCGGACAGATAGGAACACCGGGGAGCTGTTTTTT.

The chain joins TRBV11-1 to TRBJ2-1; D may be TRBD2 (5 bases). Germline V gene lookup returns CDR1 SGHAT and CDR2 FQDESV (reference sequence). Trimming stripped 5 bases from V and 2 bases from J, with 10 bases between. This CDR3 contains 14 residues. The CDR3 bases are TGTGCCAGCAGCCCTTGGAGGACCTACAATGAGCAGTTCTTC. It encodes CASSPWRTYNEQFF.

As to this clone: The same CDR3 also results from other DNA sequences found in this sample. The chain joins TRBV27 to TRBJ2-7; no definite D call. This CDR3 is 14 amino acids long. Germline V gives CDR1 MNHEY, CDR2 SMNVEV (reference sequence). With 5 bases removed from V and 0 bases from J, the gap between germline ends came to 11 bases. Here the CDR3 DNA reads TGTGCCAGCAGTCCCGGACGGAGCTCCTACGAGCAGTACTTC. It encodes CASSPGRSSYEQYF.

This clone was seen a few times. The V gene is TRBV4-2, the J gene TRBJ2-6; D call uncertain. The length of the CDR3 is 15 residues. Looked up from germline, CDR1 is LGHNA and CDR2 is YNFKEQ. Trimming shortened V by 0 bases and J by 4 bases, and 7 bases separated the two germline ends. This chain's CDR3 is CASSQEASGANVLTF. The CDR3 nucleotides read TGTGCCAGCAGCCAAGAAGCTTCCGGGGCCAACGTCCTGACTTTC.

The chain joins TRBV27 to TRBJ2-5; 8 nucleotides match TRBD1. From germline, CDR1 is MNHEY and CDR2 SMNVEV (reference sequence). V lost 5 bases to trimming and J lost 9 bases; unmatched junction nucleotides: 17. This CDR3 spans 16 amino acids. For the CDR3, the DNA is TGTGCCAGCAGTCCCACCGTTTATCAGGGGGCGCGGGCCCAGTACTTC. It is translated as CASSPTVYQGARAQYF.

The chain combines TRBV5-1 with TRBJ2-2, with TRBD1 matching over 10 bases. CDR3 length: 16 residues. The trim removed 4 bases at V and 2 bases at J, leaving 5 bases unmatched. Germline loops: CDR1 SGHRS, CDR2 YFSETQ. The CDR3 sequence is CASSPRTGGNTGELFF. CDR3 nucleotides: TGCGCCAGCAGCCCCAGGACAGGGGGTAACACCGGGGAGCTGTTTTTT.